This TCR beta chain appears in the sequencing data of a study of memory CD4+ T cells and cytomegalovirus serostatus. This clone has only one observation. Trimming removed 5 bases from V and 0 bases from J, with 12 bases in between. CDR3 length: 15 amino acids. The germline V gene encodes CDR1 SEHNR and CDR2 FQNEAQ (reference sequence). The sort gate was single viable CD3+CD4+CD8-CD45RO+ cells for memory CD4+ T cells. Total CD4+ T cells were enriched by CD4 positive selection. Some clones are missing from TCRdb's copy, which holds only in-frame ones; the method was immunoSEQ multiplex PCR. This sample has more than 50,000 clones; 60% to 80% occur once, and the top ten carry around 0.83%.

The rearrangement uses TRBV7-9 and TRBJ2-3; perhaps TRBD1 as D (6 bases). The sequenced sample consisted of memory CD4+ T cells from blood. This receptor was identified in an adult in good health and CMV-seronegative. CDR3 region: CASSQHRASTDTQYF. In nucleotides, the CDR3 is TGTGCCAGCAGCCAACACAGGGCTAGCACAGATACGCAGTATTTT.